This paragraph covers one T cell receptor (beta chain) sequence. As yet, its antigen is unknown. The data were obtained in a study of graft-versus-host responses after intestinal transplantation. Study summary: The recipients all started with anti-thymocyte globulin induction and then took tacrolimus and steroids for around 3 years.

V gave up 2 bases and J gave up 4 bases; unmatched junction bases: 1. Germline V CDR1 and CDR2: MRHNA, SNTAGT. This CDR3 has 15 amino acids. TCRdb's copy holds only in-frame clones and misses some; the assay was immunoSEQ multiplex PCR. The data show some 66,000 clones, 89% seen once. Investigators treated the graft tissue so that it released intraepithelial and lamina propria lymphocytes. General observations from the study: Early post-transplant HvG declines were associated with peak circulating GvH clone levels.

This chain uses TRBV6-4 with TRBJ2-3, with 12 bases that match TRBD1. This receptor was taken from a human patient who received an intestinal transplant, so some T cells may come from the graft donor. This specimen consisted of ileum tissue, obtained more than 350 days after transplant. The CDR3 sequence: CASSDGTGGPDTQYF. CDR3 nucleotide sequence: TGTGCCAGCAGTGACGGGACAGGGGGCCCAGATACGCAGTATTTT.